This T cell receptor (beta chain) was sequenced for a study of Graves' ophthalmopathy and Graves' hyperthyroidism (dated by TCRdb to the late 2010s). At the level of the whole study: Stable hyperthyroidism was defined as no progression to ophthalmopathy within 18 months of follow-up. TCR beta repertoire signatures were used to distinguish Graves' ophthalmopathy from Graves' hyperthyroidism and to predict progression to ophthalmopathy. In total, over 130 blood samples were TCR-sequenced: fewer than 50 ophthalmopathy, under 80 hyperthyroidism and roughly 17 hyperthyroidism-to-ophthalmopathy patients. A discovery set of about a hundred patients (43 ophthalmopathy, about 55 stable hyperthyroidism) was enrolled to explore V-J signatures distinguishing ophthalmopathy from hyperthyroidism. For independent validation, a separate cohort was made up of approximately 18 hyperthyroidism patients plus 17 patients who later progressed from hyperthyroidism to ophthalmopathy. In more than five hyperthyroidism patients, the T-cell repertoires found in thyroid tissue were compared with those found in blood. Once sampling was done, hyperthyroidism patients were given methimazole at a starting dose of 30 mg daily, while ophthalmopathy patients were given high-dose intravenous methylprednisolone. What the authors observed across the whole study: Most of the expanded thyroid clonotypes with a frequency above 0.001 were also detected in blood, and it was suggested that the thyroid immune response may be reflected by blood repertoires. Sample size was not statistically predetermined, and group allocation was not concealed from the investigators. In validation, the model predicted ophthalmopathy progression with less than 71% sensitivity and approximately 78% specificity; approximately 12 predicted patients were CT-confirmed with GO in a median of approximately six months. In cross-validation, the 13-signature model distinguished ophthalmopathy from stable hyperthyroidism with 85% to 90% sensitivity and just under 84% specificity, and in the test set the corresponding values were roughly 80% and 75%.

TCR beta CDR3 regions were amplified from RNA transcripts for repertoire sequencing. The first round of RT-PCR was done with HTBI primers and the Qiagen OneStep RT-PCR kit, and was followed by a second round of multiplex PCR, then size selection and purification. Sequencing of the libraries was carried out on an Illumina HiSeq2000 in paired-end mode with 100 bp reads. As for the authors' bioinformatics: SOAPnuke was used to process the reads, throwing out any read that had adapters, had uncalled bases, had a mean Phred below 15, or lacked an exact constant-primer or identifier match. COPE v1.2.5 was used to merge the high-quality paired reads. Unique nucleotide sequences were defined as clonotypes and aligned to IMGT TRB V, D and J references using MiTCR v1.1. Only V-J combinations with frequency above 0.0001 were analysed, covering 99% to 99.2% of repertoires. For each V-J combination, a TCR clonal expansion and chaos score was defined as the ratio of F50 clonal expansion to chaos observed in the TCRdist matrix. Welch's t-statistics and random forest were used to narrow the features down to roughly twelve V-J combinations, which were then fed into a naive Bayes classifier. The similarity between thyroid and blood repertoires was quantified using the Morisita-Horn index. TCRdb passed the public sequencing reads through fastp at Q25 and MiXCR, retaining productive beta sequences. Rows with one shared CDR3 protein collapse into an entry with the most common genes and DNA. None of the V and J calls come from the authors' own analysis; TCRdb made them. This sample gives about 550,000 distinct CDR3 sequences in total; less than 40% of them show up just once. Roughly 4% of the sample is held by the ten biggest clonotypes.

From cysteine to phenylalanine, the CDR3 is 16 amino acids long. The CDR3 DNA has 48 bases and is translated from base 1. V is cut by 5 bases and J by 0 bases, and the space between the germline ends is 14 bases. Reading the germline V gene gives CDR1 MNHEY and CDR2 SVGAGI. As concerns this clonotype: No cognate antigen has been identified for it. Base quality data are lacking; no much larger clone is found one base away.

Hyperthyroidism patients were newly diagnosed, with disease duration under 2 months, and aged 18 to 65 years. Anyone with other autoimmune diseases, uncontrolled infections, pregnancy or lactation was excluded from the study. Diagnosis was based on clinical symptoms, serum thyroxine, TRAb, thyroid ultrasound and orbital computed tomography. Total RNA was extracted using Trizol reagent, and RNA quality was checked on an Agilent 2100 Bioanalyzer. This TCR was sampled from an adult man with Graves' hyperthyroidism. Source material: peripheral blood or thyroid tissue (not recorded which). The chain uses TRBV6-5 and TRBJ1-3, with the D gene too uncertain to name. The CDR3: CASSEALAGSGNTIYF. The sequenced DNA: TGTGCCAGCAGTGAAGCTCTGGCAGGCTCTGGAAACACCATATATTTT.